A selection of T cell receptor beta chains follows, all from one sample in a study of beta chain features in type 1 diabetes. Repertoires were generated with immunoSEQ multiplex PCR, while TCRdb's copy carries only in-frame clones and drops some. The sample consists of 300,000 or so clones, roughly 8% of them appearing once. The sequenced material came from central memory CD4+ T cells from blood. These receptors were taken from a young woman in good health. Each CDR3 is given with its conserved first and last residue. Some rows have no size entry. The others give once, few or many, or a class for an expanded clone.

TRBJ2-7 . TRBV27 CASSLLGTGSYEQYF
TRBJ2-4 few TRBV15 CATSGETGVGAKNIQYF
TRBJ2-1 few TRBV19 CASSSGTSGRSVYNEQFF
TRBJ1-1 . TRBV10-2 CATKRQGNTEAFF
TRBJ2-5 few TRBV6-1 CASSEAQTGGQETQYF
TRBJ2-5 few TRBV7-9 CASSLGASGQETQYF
TRBJ1-2 . TRBV7-8 CASSRTGIDYGYTF
TRBJ2-6 . TRBV7-6 CASSIRDRGFPSGANVLTF
TRBJ2-1 . TRBV7-8 CASTQGRLSYNEQFF
TRBJ2-1 few TRBV28 CASSPYEGSSYNEQFF
TRBJ2-2 . TRBV11-2 CASSLDMVTGELFF
TRBJ2-7 . TRBV6-5 CASSYSGQGSYEQYF
TRBJ2-5 . TRBV4-3 CASSQDMLKGRQYF
TRBJ2-1 . TRBV4-3 CASSQELGNEQFF
TRBJ1-2 . TRBV7-9 CASSPRGAHLGYTF
TRBJ2-3 few TRBV13 CASSLDKRGSTDTQYF
TRBJ2-2 many TRBV7-3 CASSLGQNTGELFF
TRBJ2-1 few TRBV18 CASSQTSGRGEQFF
TRBJ2-3 few TRBV29-1 CSVGGQFTDTQYF
TRBJ1-4 many TRBV28 CASSPTTENEKLFF
TRBJ2-2 few TRBV7-2 CASKTGPTGELFF
TRBJ1-1 few TRBV7-6 CAADSGHTEAFF
TRBJ2-7 . TRBV5-1 CASSNPSGSSYEQYF
TRBJ1-1 . TRBV7-9 CASSLRAGSNTEAFF
TRBJ2-7 . TRBV5-1 CASSLAAGNLREQYF
TRBJ2-5 . TRBV5-1 CASSSGRDQETQYF
TRBJ2-3 many TRBV5-4 CASSLVGTSDTQYF
TRBJ2-3 few TRBV18 CASSPPNSDTDTQYF
TRBJ1-3 few TRBV18 CASSPDTYSGNTIYF
TRBJ1-5 few TRBV15 CATSTGTGGVPQHF
TRBJ1-4 few TRBV7-9 CASSLVRGTNNEKLFF